This is a list of T cell receptor beta chains from one sample in a study of tumor-infiltrating lymphocytes in localized non-small cell lung cancer. Libraries were prepared by immunoSEQ multiplex PCR; TCRdb keeps only in-frame clonotypes and omits some of them. This sample yields 10,000 to 15,000 clones, of which roughly three quarters are seen a single time; around a sixth belongs to the top ten. Source material: uninvolved lung tissue not adjacent to the tumor. The receptors derive from a human donor with non-small cell lung cancer. Each CDR3 is given with its conserved first and last residue. Each record gives: J gene, D gene, clone size, V gene, CDR3 protein, CDR3 DNA. D genes are given only for firm matches. The size of a clone is reported for some rows only, either as once, few or many, or as a class for expanded clones.

TRBJ2-6 . . TRBV14 CASSPSSGANVLTF TGTGCCAGCAGCCCGAGCTCTGGGGCCAACGTCCTGACTTTC
TRBJ2-7 . . TRBV14 CASSRRDSYEQYF TGTGCCAGCAGCCGCCGGGACTCCTACGAGCAGTACTTC
TRBJ1-1 . few TRBV9 CASSVGGATEAFF TGTGCCAGCAGCGTAGGCGGGGCCACTGAAGCTTTCTTT
TRBJ2-7 TRBD1 . TRBV5-1 CASSLRQGASEQYF TGCGCCAGCAGCCTAAGACAGGGGGCGAGTGAGCAGTACTTC
TRBJ2-1 . . TRBV6-6 CASSYVEGLKFF TGTGCCAGCAGTTACGTCGAGGGCCTGAAGTTCTTC
TRBJ2-6 . . TRBV2 CASSANAPGANVLTF TGTGCCAGCAGTGCCAACGCCCCTGGGGCCAACGTCCTGACTTTC
TRBJ2-2 TRBD1 . TRBV5-1 CASRGQGELFF TGCGCCAGCAGGGGACAGGGGGAGCTGTTTTTT
TRBJ1-1 . . TRBV2 CASSDRGLNLHEAFF TGTGCCAGCAGTGACCGGGGGCTCAACCTCCATGAAGCTTTCTTT
TRBJ1-5 . . TRBV6-1 CASSEAMVQPQHF TGTGCCAGCAGTGAAGCGATGGTCCAGCCCCAGCATTTT
TRBJ2-7 . . TRBV19 CASSMGRDREQYF TGTGCCAGTAGTATGGGCAGGGATCGCGAGCAGTACTTC
TRBJ1-2 . few TRBV5-4 CASSYRVGDGYTF TGTGCCAGCAGCTACAGGGTAGGGGATGGCTACACCTTC
TRBJ1-1 . . TRBV5-3 CARSVARVQAFF TGTGCCAGAAGCGTGGCCAGGGTTCAAGCTTTCTTT
TRBJ2-7 TRBD2 . TRBV6-1 CASSEALAGGPTYEQYF TGTGCCAGCAGTGAAGCGTTAGCGGGGGGCCCGACCTACGAGCAGTACTTC
TRBJ1-4 . few TRBV11-2 CASSLIQSSEKLFF TGTGCCAGCAGCTTAATCCAGTCTTCTGAAAAACTGTTTTTT
TRBJ1-1 TRBD1 . TRBV5-5 CASSLTAGQPEDFF TGTGCCAGCAGCTTGACCGCGGGACAGCCAGAGGATTTCTTT
TRBJ2-3 . . TRBV15 CATSRLSWDSLFSDTQYF TGTGCCACCAGCAGGCTCTCCTGGGACTCTCTTTTTTCCGATACGCAGTATTTT
TRBJ2-7 TRBD1 . TRBV7-6 CASGPRQGLAYEQYF TGTGCCAGCGGGCCAAGACAGGGTCTAGCCTACGAGCAGTACTTC
TRBJ1-2 . . TRBV7-7 CASITSRPVGRNYGYTF TGTGCTAGCATCACCTCCCGGCCCGTCGGACGTAACTATGGCTACACCTTC
TRBJ1-4 . . TRBV30 CAWSGPATNEKLFF TGTGCCTGGAGCGGCCCCGCAACTAATGAAAAACTGTTTTTT
TRBJ1-3 TRBD1 . TRBV6-1 CASTQHTGAGNTIYF TGTGCCAGCACCCAACACACAGGGGCTGGAAACACCATATATTTT
TRBJ1-5 . . TRBV30 CAWSVRVNQPQHF TGTGCCTGGAGTGTAAGGGTCAATCAGCCCCAGCATTTT
TRBJ2-3 . . TRBV28 CASDSPRVPSTDTQYF TGTGCCAGCGACAGCCCTCGGGTCCCTAGCACAGATACGCAGTATTTT
TRBJ2-3 . . TRBV5-4 CASSPLGGWGTDTQYF TGTGCCAGCAGCCCTTTGGGGGGCTGGGGCACAGATACGCAGTATTTT
TRBJ1-2 . . TRBV7-2 CASSDMRGQGYTF TGTGCCAGCAGCGACATGCGGGGGCAAGGCTACACCTTC
TRBJ2-4 . few TRBV7-3 CASRRQGGGIQYF TGTGCCAGCAGGAGACAGGGAGGCGGCATTCAGTACTTC
TRBJ1-6 TRBD1 . TRBV9 CASSVGQGGSPLHF TGTGCCAGCAGCGTCGGACAGGGCGGATCACCCCTCCACTTT
TRBJ2-7 . few TRBV5-1 CASSLMGYEQYF TGCGCCAGCAGCTTGATGGGCTACGAGCAGTACTTC
TRBJ1-2 . . TRBV29-1 CSKQDNYGYTF TGCAGCAAACAGGATAACTATGGCTACACCTTC
TRBJ2-1 . . TRBV13 CASSLFYSYEQFF TGTGCCAGCAGCCTATTCTACTCGTATGAGCAGTTCTTC
TRBJ2-3 . few TRBV7-2 CASSQTRSGNTQYF TGTGCCAGCAGCCAAACGCGGTCTGGAAATACGCAGTATTTT
TRBJ2-5 TRBD1 . TRBV7-7 CASSSGQGRVTQYF TGTGCTAGCAGCTCGGGACAGGGACGCGTGACCCAGTACTTC
TRBJ1-2 . . TRBV7-2 CASSTGALAYGYTF TGTGCCAGCAGCACTGGAGCCTTAGCCTATGGCTACACCTTC
TRBJ1-1 . . TRBV28 CASSGGTWDTEAFF TGTGCCAGCAGTGGAGGGACCTGGGACACTGAAGCTTTCTTT
TRBJ2-5 . once TRBV28 CASSLTADLRGTQYF TGTGCCAGCAGTTTAACCGCCGACCTAAGAGGGACCCAGTACTTC
TRBJ2-7 TRBD1 few TRBV5-4 CASSPGQAYYEQYF TGTGCCAGCAGCCCGGGACAGGCCTACTACGAGCAGTACTTC
TRBJ1-6 . few TRBV6-1 CASSAGPYNSPLHF TGTGCCAGCAGCGCAGGGCCCTATAATTCACCCCTCCACTTT
TRBJ2-4 TRBD2 few TRBV5-1 CASSWNTSESGLAKNIQYF TGCGCCAGCAGCTGGAACACTAGCGAGTCGGGCCTAGCCAAAAACATTCAGTACTTC
TRBJ1-2 . . TRBV5-1 CASSPATGSPYGYTF TGCGCCAGCAGCCCGGCTACAGGGTCCCCTTATGGCTACACCTTC
TRBJ1-4 . . TRBV1 CTSSRPRTGFEKLFF TGCACCAGCAGCCGCCCCCGGACAGGGTTTGAAAAACTGTTTTTT
TRBJ2-1 . . TRBV9 CASSPPGYNEQFF TGTGCCAGCAGTCCCCCGGGTTACAATGAGCAGTTCTTC
TRBJ1-4 . . TRBV15 CATSRGRDGGNEKLFF TGTGCCACCAGCAGAGGGCGGGACGGGGGAAATGAAAAACTGTTTTTT
TRBJ1-2 . once TRBV5-1 CASSLDGFRIPYGYTF TGCGCCAGCAGCTTGGACGGTTTTAGAATACCCTATGGCTACACCTTC
TRBJ1-3 . . TRBV30 CAWKGFGNTIYF TGTGCCTGGAAGGGATTTGGAAACACCATATATTTT
TRBJ2-5 . . TRBV5-1 CASHIGNAQETQYF TGCGCCAGCCATATCGGAAACGCTCAAGAGACCCAGTACTTC
TRBJ1-1 . . TRBV30 CAWSPLNTEAFF TGTGCCTGGAGCCCCCTCAACACTGAAGCTTTCTTT
TRBJ2-3 . . TRBV7-3 CASSLHRVASTDTQYF TGTGCCAGCAGCCTACATCGGGTGGCTAGCACAGATACGCAGTATTTT
TRBJ1-1 . . TRBV28 CASSPLQGRGTEAFF TGTGCCAGCAGTCCATTACAGGGTAGAGGCACTGAAGCTTTCTTT
TRBJ2-3 . . TRBV30 CAWSVGRGVDTQYF TGTGCCTGGAGTGTAGGGAGGGGGGTGGATACGCAGTATTTT
TRBJ2-7 . . TRBV5-1 CASSHGLGSYEQYF TGCGCCAGCAGCCATGGACTCGGCTCCTACGAGCAGTACTTC
TRBJ2-3 TRBD2 . TRBV10-3 CAISSGTSGSTDTQYF TGTGCCATCAGCTCTGGGACTAGCGGGAGTACAGATACGCAGTATTTT
TRBJ2-1 . . TRBV19 CATTQWGSYNEQFF TGTGCCACCACCCAGTGGGGGTCCTACAATGAGCAGTTCTTC
TRBJ1-2 . . TRBV4-3 CASRKGGGTSYGYTF TGCGCCAGCAGGAAGGGGGGAGGCACATCCTATGGCTACACCTTC
TRBJ2-3 . . TRBV5-1 CASSFQGQQYF TGCGCCAGCAGCTTCCAGGGACAGCAGTATTTT
TRBJ2-7 . . TRBV19 CASSKETINYEQYF TGTGCCAGTAGTAAAGAGACCATAAACTACGAGCAGTACTTC
TRBJ2-1 TRBD2 . TRBV4-2 CASSQRGTGTSRLDEQFF TGTGCCAGCAGCCAAAGGGGCACCGGGACTAGCCGCCTCGATGAGCAGTTCTTC
TRBJ2-1 TRBD1 once TRBV19 CASSRDRGTYNEQFF TGTGCCAGTAGTAGGGACAGGGGAACCTACAATGAGCAGTTCTTC
TRBJ1-2 . . TRBV30 CAWSVSGGAGYGYTF TGTGCCTGGAGTGTATCGGGGGGGGCCGGATACGGCTACACCTTC
TRBJ2-7 . . TRBV15 CATSRLRGSGAYEQYF TGTGCCACCAGCAGATTGAGGGGGAGTGGCGCCTACGAGCAGTACTTC